Below are 9 T cell receptor beta chains sequenced from a single sample in a study of T cells after yellow fever vaccination. Via MiXCR, TCRdb re-called the 5' RACE reads, giving one row per CDR3 protein. The top ten hold about 25% of the sample, which has around 310,000 distinct CDR3 sequences, 3.6% seen once. The sample consisted of PBMCs, taken on the day of the yellow fever booster vaccination. The receptor set was obtained from a man between 18 and 29 years old who received the YFV17D yellow fever vaccine.

This clonotype has at least ten counts. The V call is TRBV29-1, the J call TRBJ1-5, with D perhaps matching TRBD1 (5 bases). CDR3 length: 13 amino acids. V was clipped by 5 bases and J by 2 bases, with 10 bases between them. Germline V gene data show CDR1 as SQVTM and CDR2 as ANQGSEA. The chain's CDR3 is CSVSGGGNQPQHF. The CDR3 DNA sequence: TGCAGCGTTTCTGGGGGGGGCAATCAGCCCCAGCATTTT.

A few counts support this clonotype. The chain is built from TRBV4-1 and TRBJ1-1; TRBD1 agrees at 7 bases. The germline V gene has CDR1 MGHRA and CDR2 YSYEKL. The V segment lost 1 base and the J segment 0 bases; nucleotides outside the gene matches: 11. The CDR3 has 18 residues. This chain's CDR3 is CASSQGTGRPYMNTEAFF. In nucleotides, the CDR3 is TGCGCCAGCAGCCAAGGGACAGGACGGCCTTACATGAACACTGAAGCTTTCTTT.

This clonotype appeared many times. The rearrangement uses TRBV12-3 or TRBV12-4 and TRBJ2-3; 7 bases map to TRBD1. The CDR3 runs to 16 residues. Trimming took 1 base from V and 4 from J; bases not matched to a gene: 8. CDR3 nucleotide sequence: TGTGCCAGCAGTTTAGTTCCAGGGGGAAAATCAGATACGCAGTATTTT. Its translation: CASSLVPGGKSDTQYF.

This clonotype was counted ten times or more. This sequence joins TRBV7-8 and TRBJ1-5; weak D call: TRBD1 (5 bases). Germline loops: CDR1 SGHVS, CDR2 FQNEAQ. The ends were cut back, 5 bases at V and 3 bases at J, with 8 bases in the middle. CDR3 length: 13 amino acids. The CDR3 coding sequence is TGTGCCAGCAGCCCGACAGTCAATCAGCCCCAGCATTTT. Protein sequence: CASSPTVNQPQHF.

This clonotype has only a few counts. CDR3 coding DNA: TGCGCCAGCAGCTTAGCCACCGCCCAGCCAGGGGGTTTTAATCCGGAGCAGTACGTC. Translated: CASSLATAQPGGFNPEQYV. V gene TRBV5-1 combines with J gene TRBJ2-7, with TRBD1 matching 7 bases. CDR3 length: 19 residues. From germline, CDR1 is SGHRS and CDR2 YFSETQ. After removal of 2 bases from V and 7 bases from J, the junction contained 24 bases not matched to a gene.

The chain carries TRBV6-5 and TRBJ2-7; no clear D. The ends were cut back, 3 bases at V and 0 bases at J, with 9 bases in the middle. CDR3 length: 14 amino acids. Per germline, CDR1 MNHEY and CDR2 SVGAGI. The CDR3, as DNA: TGTGCCAGCAGTTATTCCCAGAGCTCCTACGAGCAGTACTTC. Protein: CASSYSQSSYEQYF.

Ten or more counts support this clonotype. The chain carries TRBV6-5 and TRBJ2-7, with TRBD1 identical over 11 bases. The CDR3 length is 14 residues. V lost 7 bases, J lost 3 bases, and 5 bases stayed unmatched. Germline-derived CDR1 and CDR2 are MNHEY and SVGAGI. Here the CDR3 DNA reads TGTGCCAGCAACGGACAGGGGGCCTTCTACGAGCAGTACTTC. Its protein product is CASNGQGAFYEQYF.

This clonotype was seen ten or more times. The chain uses TRBV6-1 and TRBJ1-1, with TRBD1 identical over 8 bases. The CDR3 contains 15 residues. The V segment lost 6 bases and the J segment 0 bases; nucleotides outside the gene matches: 6. Germline CDR1 MNHNS, CDR2 SASEGT. The CDR3 nucleotides read TGTGCCAGCAGACGGACAGGGACCCTGAACACTGAAGCTTTCTTT. It translates to CASRRTGTLNTEAFF.

The sample holds many counts of this clonotype. The rearrangement joins TRBV27 to TRBJ2-3, with D unclear. Trimming took off 5 bases at V and 0 bases at J, with 15 bases between the two ends. Germline V gives CDR1 MNHEY, CDR2 SMNVEV (reference sequence). This CDR3 is 16 amino acids long. CDR3 sequence reads: CASSRLTGPSTDTQYF. CDR3 DNA: TGTGCCAGCAGTCGCCTGACGGGCCCGAGCACAGATACGCAGTATTTT.